This record looks at one TCR beta chain sequence and its context. The data are from a study of siplizumab effects on memory and regulatory T cells. CDR1 is MGHRA, CDR2 YSYEKL, per germline. CDR3 length: 19 amino acids. The ends were cut back, 1 base at V and 0 bases at J, with 16 bases in the middle. Profiling relied on immunoSEQ multiplex PCR, and the TCRdb table lists in-frame clones only, not all of them. The sample lists about 100,000 clones, 94% occurring once. Sequencing used Tregs sorted from blood. The origin of this receptor is a human donor in good health. V usage is TRBV4-1 and J usage is TRBJ2-6; a possible D gene is TRBD2 (7 bases). In DNA form, the CDR3 reads TGCGCCAGCAGCCAAGGGGGAGGGGGGCCTTACTCTGGGGCCAACGTCCTGACTTTC. Amino acid sequence: CASSQGGGGPYSGANVLTF.